A single sample is the source of the 8 T cell receptor beta chains below, sequenced in a study of blood T cells in healthy people across ages. A second PCR, run for about 6 to 11 cycles, used a sample-barcoded 5' primer plus a J-beta primer mix. TCRdb re-called the 5' RACE reads through MiXCR, storing one row per CDR3 protein. The table lists approximately 1.5 million distinct CDR3 sequences, about 31% of them singletons. Specimen: blood. These receptor sequences come from a woman younger than 45 in good health.

Worth noting for this clonotype: Given a much more abundant clone one base away, this may be a read error. The rearrangement links TRBV4-2 to TRBJ2-5, with D possibly matching TRBD2 (5 bases). This CDR3 spans 15 amino acids. Per germline, CDR1 LGHNA and CDR2 YNFKEQ. Trimming removed 0 bases at V and 0 bases at J, with 8 bases between. CDR3 in amino acids: CASSQDRRNQETQYF. The CDR3 DNA reads TGTGCCAGCAGCCAAGATCGGAGGAACCAAGAGACCCAGTACTTC.

This clonotype was counted only a few times. The rearrangement uses TRBV3-1 and TRBJ1-6; 7 bases match TRBD1. The CDR3 covers 16 residues. Germline-derived CDR1 and CDR2 are LGHDT and YNNKEL (reference sequence). Losses at the gene ends were 6 bases for V and 4 bases for J; bases not matched to a gene: 9. CDR3 amino acids: CASSLEGGGYNSPLHF. CDR3 DNA sequence: TGTGCCAGCAGTCTCGAAGGGGGCGGTTATAATTCACCCCTCCACTTT.

This clonotype came up a few times. The chain has TRBV20-1 and TRBJ2-3; TRBD2 matches at 9 bases. This CDR3 contains 14 residues. Germline V gene lookup returns CDR1 DFQATT and CDR2 SNEGSKA (reference sequence). In DNA, the CDR3 is TGCGGTGTGGTGGCGTTAGCGGGAGTAGATACGCAGTATTTT. Amino acid sequence: CGVVALAGVDTQYF.

The chain combines TRBV27 with TRBJ1-2; D call uncertain. This CDR3 region has 15 residues. Between the trimmed V and J ends, which lost 5 bases and 7 bases, there was a span of 20 bases. Germline V gene sequence: CDR1 MNHEY, CDR2 SMNVEV (reference sequence). DNA of the CDR3: TGTGCCAGCAGTCCTCGGACCCCCGTAGGAGTTGGCTACACCTTC. Its protein is CASSPRTPVGVGYTF.

This sequence joins TRBV21-1 and TRBJ2-1; the table's D gene call, TRBD1, was not cross checked with the DNA. TRBV21-1 is labeled a pseudogene. The CDR3 is made up of 14 amino acids. CDR3 DNA sequence: TGTGCCAGCCCTGACAGGGGGAACTACAATGAGCAGTTCTTC. Its protein product is CASPDRGNYNEQFF.

This chain links TRBV29-1 with TRBJ2-7; the D is unclear. The CDR3 consists of 13 residues. Germline values: CDR1 SQVTM, CDR2 ANQGSEA. The ends were cut back, 6 bases at V and 5 bases at J, with 17 bases in the middle. The CDR3 sequence is CSVWMNTGDEQYF. Written as DNA, the CDR3 is TGCAGCGTGTGGATGAATACGGGCGACGAGCAGTACTTC.

This clonotype has a handful of counts. The CDR3 nucleotides read TGTGCCAGCAGTTCCCACGGGACAGGGAATGGCAATGAGCAGTTCTTC. Amino acid sequence: CASSSHGTGNGNEQFF. The chain uses TRBV2 and TRBJ2-1; the match to TRBD1 covers 9 bases. V was pared by 5 bases and J by 6 bases, with 11 bases of the junction left unmatched. CDR3 size: 16 residues. The germline V gene encodes CDR1 SNHLY and CDR2 FYNNEI.

This clonotype came up many times. One end of the junction is discordant with germline, which a read error may explain. This sequence joins TRBV7-2 and TRBJ2-7, with 8 bases aligning to TRBD2. The CDR3 spans 14 residues. From germline, CDR1 is SGHTA and CDR2 FQGNSA. CDR3 bases: TGCGCCAGCAGCCCGGGGACTAGGAACTACGAGCAGTACTTC. It is translated as CASSPGTRNYEQYF.